One sample yielded the 2 T cell receptor beta chains listed below, sequenced in a study of T cells in localized non-small cell lung cancer. Sequenced by immunoSEQ multiplex PCR; TCRdb stores in-frame clones only, minus some. The table lists fewer than 90,000 clones, around 82% of them singletons. Specimen: PBMCs, collected before any cancer treatment. The receptors originated from a man between 35 and 75 years old with stage II squamous cell lung carcinoma.

The chain combines TRBV27 with TRBJ2-7, with TRBD1 matching over 7 bases. CDR1 and CDR2 from the germline V gene are MNHEY and SMNVEV (reference sequence). Trimming cost V 2 bases and J 6 bases; bases outside gene matches: 1. CDR3 size: 12 residues. CDR3 nucleotides: TGTGCCAGCAGTTTAACAGGGGCCGAGCAGTACTTC. Translated: CASSLTGAEQYF.

The CDR3 reads CASSFGHTYEQYF. The CDR3 coding sequence is TGTGCCAGCAGTTTTGGACACACCTACGAGCAGTACTTC. This chain connects TRBV27 to TRBJ2-7; possible D gene TRBD1, 5 bases. V lost 3 bases to trimming and J lost 2 bases, with 8 bases between them. The germline CDR1 and CDR2 sequences are MNHEY and SMNVEV (reference sequence). The length of the CDR3 is 13 residues.